The next 30 T cell receptor beta chains were all read from a single sample in a study of cytomegalovirus exposure and HLA in healthy donors. Vbeta (60) and Jbeta (13) primers were used in the PCR. Profiling relied on immunoSEQ multiplex PCR, and the TCRdb table lists in-frame clones only, not all of them. The sample shows about 88,000 clones, roughly 69% of them seen only once. Sequenced input: PBMCs. The source is a middle-aged man in good health and CMV-seronegative.

CDR3 in amino acids: CASRDRGREAFF. CDR3 DNA: TGTGCCAGCAGAGATAGGGGGCGAGAAGCTTTCTTT. The chain joins TRBV28 to TRBJ1-1; 7 nucleotides line up with TRBD1. J lost 8 bases, V lost 6 bases, and 6 bases had no gene match. The CDR3 runs to 12 residues. CDR1 and CDR2 from the germline V gene are MDHEN and SYDVKM.

CDR3 sequence (DNA): TGCGCCAGCAGCATGGGACTAGTCAATGAGCAGTTCTTC. Protein sequence: CASSMGLVNEQFF. This chain connects TRBV5-1 to TRBJ2-1; 8 bases match TRBD2. The germline V gene has CDR1 SGHRS and CDR2 YFSETQ. This CDR3 contains 13 residues. Losses at the gene ends were 4 bases for V and 6 bases for J; bases not matched to a gene: 3.

The chain couples TRBV6-5 to TRBJ2-7; TRBD2 might be the D (6 bases). Germline-derived CDR1 and CDR2 are MNHEY and SVGAGI. Trimming pared 2 bases from V and 5 bases from J, leaving 10 bases between. The CDR3 contains 13 residues. The CDR3 DNA follows: TGTGCCAGCAGTTACACGGGACTCGACGAGCAGTACTTC. It yields the protein CASSYTGLDEQYF.

J is TRBJ2-7 and V is TRBV5-1, with 7 bases matching TRBD1. Germline V gives CDR1 SGHRS, CDR2 YFSETQ. J lost 3 bases, V lost 1 base, and 10 bases had no gene match. This CDR3 spans 16 amino acids. The DNA for the CDR3 is TGCGCCAGCAGCTTGAATCCGACAGGGTTGGACTACGAGCAGTACTTC. It translates to CASSLNPTGLDYEQYF. The entire variable domain, with the rest obtained from reference TRBV5-1 and TRBJ2-7, is as follows: KAGVTQTPRYLIKTRGQQVTLSCSPISGHRSVSWYQQTPGQGLQFLFEYFSETQRNKGNFPGRFSGRQFSNSRSEMNVSTLELGDSALYLCASSLNPTGLDYEQYFGPGTRLTVT.

This clone was seen a single time. This chain uses TRBV6-5 with TRBJ1-2; 9 nucleotides match TRBD1. Germline CDR1 and CDR2: MNHEY and SVGAGI. The trim removed 11 bases at V and 2 bases at J, leaving 6 bases unmatched. This CDR3 is built from 13 residues. The CDR3 here is CASRQGDNYGYTF. The DNA of the CDR3 is TGTGCCTCCAGACAGGGGGACAACTATGGCTACACCTTC.

V is TRBV29-1 and J is TRBJ2-5; D is ambiguous. In germline, CDR1 is SQVTM, CDR2 ANQGSEA. Trimming stripped 2 bases from V and 9 bases from J, with 7 bases between. The CDR3 length is 10 residues. The CDR3 sequence: CSVETRAQYF. In nucleotides, the CDR3 is TGCAGCGTTGAAACCCGGGCCCAGTACTTC.

V and J are TRBV9 and TRBJ1-5, with a tentative D call TRBD1 (5 bases). CDR3 length: 15 amino acids. Germline CDR1 SGDLS, CDR2 YYNGEE. The V end lost 0 bases, the J end lost 9 bases, and 16 bases lay between the germline ends. CDR3 amino acids: CASSVEGFPGGPQHF. In nucleotides, the CDR3 is TGTGCCAGCAGCGTAGAAGGATTCCCCGGGGGGCCCCAGCATTTT.

This clone was recorded a few times. The DNA of the CDR3 is TGTGCCAGCAGGACAGGGGGTGGGGAGACCCAGTACTTC. This encodes CASRTGGGETQYF. The rearrangement joins TRBV27 to TRBJ2-5; 9 nucleotides align to TRBD1. The V segment lost 6 bases and the J segment 5 bases; nucleotides outside the gene matches: 4. The germline V gene has CDR1 MNHEY and CDR2 SMNVEV (reference sequence). This CDR3 has 13 residues.

This chain links TRBV6-5 with TRBJ2-5; 7 positions match TRBD1. The CDR3 totals 13 residues. Trimming removed 6 bases from V and 5 bases from J; junction bases left unmatched: 6. Germline values: CDR1 MNHEY, CDR2 SVGAGI. CDR3 coding DNA: TGTGCCAGCAGACCGACAGGGTTTGAGACCCAGTACTTC. Its protein is CASRPTGFETQYF.

V is TRBV2 and J is TRBJ2-7, with 10 positions matching TRBD2. CDR1 and CDR2 from the germline V gene are SNHLY and FYNNEI. This CDR3 is built from 13 residues. With 6 bases clipped from V and 5 bases from J, the junction kept 4 bases outside the gene matches. CDR3 in amino acids: CASRASGSNEQYV. CDR3 in DNA: TGTGCCAGCAGGGCTAGCGGGAGCAACGAGCAGTACGTC.

The chain couples TRBV29-1 to TRBJ1-2, with a weak D call TRBD1 (6 bases). This CDR3 comprises 11 residues. Germline assignment: CDR1 SQVTM and CDR2 ANQGSEA. The ends were cut back, 5 bases at V and 4 bases at J, with 8 bases in the middle. The CDR3 spells CSVTGTYGYTF. The CDR3 DNA sequence: TGCAGCGTTACAGGGACCTATGGCTACACCTTC.

The chain couples TRBV2 to TRBJ2-5; possible D gene TRBD1, 5 bases. The CDR3 loop spans 14 amino acids. V lost 4 bases to trimming and J lost 0 bases, with 9 bases between them. In germline, CDR1 is SNHLY, CDR2 FYNNEI. The CDR3 sequence is CASSVSGHQETQYF. The CDR3 nucleotides are TGTGCCAGCAGTGTATCAGGGCACCAAGAGACCCAGTACTTC.

The chain combines TRBV20-1 with TRBJ1-1; the D is unclear. This CDR3 comprises 11 residues. Germline lookup yields CDR1 DFQATT and CDR2 SNEGSKA (reference sequence). V was clipped by 6 bases and J by 4 bases, with 9 bases between them. CDR3 region: CSAPFGTEAFF. The CDR3 bases are TGCAGTGCGCCTTTCGGCACTGAAGCTTTCTTT.

The sample holds many counts of this clone. V gene TRBV4-3 combines with J gene TRBJ2-3; D call uncertain. This CDR3 has 16 residues. Germline V gives CDR1 LGHNA, CDR2 YSLEER. V was shortened by 0 bases and J by 5 bases, with 15 bases between the two germline ends. Here the CDR3 DNA reads TGCGCCAGCAGCCAAGATCTGGGTCAGGATTTAGATACGCAGTATTTT. Protein sequence: CASSQDLGQDLDTQYF.

This clone has a single count. This rearrangement joins TRBV6-7 to TRBJ2-5; 13 bases fit TRBD2. TRBV6-7 is given ORF status, its function remaining uncertain. J gave up 2 bases and V 6 bases, and 9 bases lay outside the gene matches. The CDR3 loop spans 17 amino acids. In DNA form, the CDR3 reads TGTGCCAGCAGAAGTGGGACTAGCGGGGCGGAACAAGAGACCCAGTACTTC. This translates into CASRSGTSGAEQETQYF.

The chain is built from TRBV10-3 and TRBJ2-2; TRBD2 matches 9 bases. This CDR3 comprises 18 residues. Germline values: CDR1 ENHRY, CDR2 SYGVKD. J was trimmed by 7 bases and V by 3 bases; bases with no gene match: 15. CDR3 loop: CAISDISGGPRFVGELFF. The CDR3 DNA is TGTGCCATCAGTGATATTAGCGGGGGCCCTAGGTTTGTCGGGGAGCTGTTTTTT.

CDR3 DNA sequence: TGTGCCAGCAGGCGGGTTGCAACTAATGAAAAACTGTTTTTT. It codes for CASRRVATNEKLFF. This chain links TRBV2 with TRBJ1-4; D ambiguous. Germline CDR1 is SNHLY and CDR2 is FYNNEI. The V end was cut by 6 bases, the J end by 0 bases, with 8 bases between. This CDR3 contains 14 residues.

The chain has TRBV4-2 and TRBJ1-6; possible D gene TRBD1, 6 bases. Germline CDR1 is LGHNA and CDR2 is YNFKEQ. Trimming removed 3 bases from V and 0 bases from J, with 12 bases in between. There are 17 residues in the CDR3. CDR3 amino acids: CASSHAPTGSYNSPLHF. The CDR3 DNA sequence: TGTGCCAGCAGCCATGCTCCGACAGGCTCCTATAATTCACCCCTCCACTTT.

The chain is built from TRBV10-3 and TRBJ1-1, with D hard to call. The CDR3 contains 13 residues. Looked up from germline, CDR1 is ENHRY and CDR2 is SYGVKD. V lost 4 bases and J 5 bases, leaving 11 bases between the germline ends. In nucleotides, the CDR3 is TGTGCCATCAGTGTACAGACGGGGACTGAAGCTTTCTTT. It is translated as CAISVQTGTEAFF.

The rearrangement joins TRBV7-6 to TRBJ2-7; D possibly corresponds to TRBD1 (6 bases). CDR1 and CDR2 from the germline V gene are SGHVS and FNYEAQ. The V end lost 2 bases, the J end lost 3 bases, and 8 bases lay between the germline ends. The CDR3 runs 13 residues. The CDR3 region has the DNA TGTGCCAGCAGCTTAAACAGGGACTACGAGCAGTACTTC. Its protein is CASSLNRDYEQYF.

In its sample, this clone was seen a few times. This chain joins TRBV19 and TRBJ1-1; tentatively, D is TRBD1 (5 bases). V lost 1 base and J 0 bases, leaving 12 bases between the germline ends. Germline assignment: CDR1 LNHDA and CDR2 SQIVND (reference sequence). CDR3 length: 16 residues. The CDR3 coding sequence is TGTGCCAGTAGTATAGCCCCAGGGTTCATGAACACTGAAGCTTTCTTT. Its protein is CASSIAPGFMNTEAFF.

In its sample, this clone was seen a few times. This chain joins TRBV7-3 and TRBJ2-3; 13 positions match TRBD2. The CDR3 is 15 amino acids. Germline values: CDR1 SGHTA, CDR2 FQGTGA. With V trimmed by 4 bases and J by 6 bases, 4 bases remained unmatched. CDR3 sequence: CASSSTSGGLDTQYF. CDR3 DNA: TGTGCCAGCAGCTCGACTAGCGGGGGGTTGGATACGCAGTATTTT.

The chain combines TRBV4-3 with TRBJ1-1; no firm D call. The CDR3 contains 16 residues. Per germline, CDR1 LGHNA and CDR2 YSLEER. The germline V and J ends were trimmed by 1 base and 0 bases, with 12 bases remaining between them. The chain's CDR3 is CASSQGSGRLNTEAFF. As DNA, the CDR3 is TGCGCCAGCAGCCAAGGGTCTGGCAGGTTGAACACTGAAGCTTTCTTT.

The V call is TRBV29-1, the J call TRBJ2-5; no clear D. Germline V gives CDR1 SQVTM, CDR2 ANQGSEA. Trimming took off 7 bases at V and 2 bases at J, with 8 bases between the two ends. The CDR3 loop spans 11 amino acids. The CDR3 DNA reads TGCAGCGGACTGGAGCAAGAGACCCAGTACTTC. Translating it yields CSGLEQETQYF. Full variable domain (remainder filled in from reference TRBV29-1 and TRBJ2-5): SAVISQKPSRDICQRGTSLTIQCQVDSQVTMMFWYRQQPGQSLTLIATANQGSEATYESGFVIDKFPISRPNLTFSTLTVSNMSPEDSSIYLCSGLEQETQYFGPGTRLLVL.

The chain is built from TRBV5-1 and TRBJ2-1, with D tentatively TRBD2 (5 bases). Per the germline V gene, CDR1 is SGHRS and CDR2 is YFSETQ. The CDR3 runs to 14 residues. The V end was cut by 0 bases, the J end by 7 bases, with 11 bases between. CDR3 region: CASSLGRPWNEQFF. CDR3 DNA: TGCGCCAGCAGCTTGGGGAGGCCCTGGAATGAGCAGTTCTTC.

This clone has just one count. Here the CDR3 reads CAWSVGTGFHGYTF. The CDR3 bases are TGTGCCTGGAGTGTCGGGACAGGGTTCCACGGCTACACCTTC. The chain is built from TRBV30 and TRBJ1-2; 9 bases are shared with TRBD1. This CDR3 comprises 14 residues. Looked up from germline, CDR1 is GTSNPN and CDR2 is SVGIG (reference sequence). The V and J ends lost 0 bases and 8 bases, in that order; junction bases with no gene match: 7.

The chain uses TRBV28 and TRBJ2-5, with TRBD1 matching 7 bases. The V gene end was trimmed by 2 bases and the J gene end by 7 bases; junction bases not matched to a gene: 10. The CDR3 consists of 15 residues. The germline V gene encodes CDR1 MDHEN and CDR2 SYDVKM. CDR3 in DNA: TGTGCCAGCAGTTTAAACAGGGGTGTTGAGGGGACCCAGTACTTC. Protein sequence: CASSLNRGVEGTQYF.

The chain couples TRBV7-3 to TRBJ1-1; D may be TRBD1 (6 bases). The CDR3 spans 16 residues. V dropped 5 bases and J dropped 1 base, with 17 bases sitting between them. The germline CDR1 and CDR2 sequences are SGHTA and FQGTGA. CDR3 protein: CASSRSQGSSNTEAFF. The CDR3, as DNA: TGTGCCAGCAGCCGAAGCCAGGGGAGTTCGAACACTGAAGCTTTCTTT. Complete variable domain (other parts from reference TRBV7-3 and TRBJ1-1): GAGVSQTPSNKVTEKGKYVELRCDPISGHTALYWYRQSLGQGPEFLIYFQGTGAADDSGLPNDRFFAVRPEGSVSTLKIQRTERGDSAVYLCASSRSQGSSNTEAFFGQGTRLTVV.

This clone was recorded a few times. The chain joins TRBV4-2 to TRBJ1-6; a possible D gene is TRBD1 (5 bases). The germline V gene encodes CDR1 LGHNA and CDR2 YNFKEQ. The CDR3 is 18 amino acids. Trimming pared 0 bases from V and 2 bases from J, leaving 14 bases between. CDR3 sequence: CASSQEPLRGPYNSPLHF. DNA for the CDR3: TGTGCCAGCAGCCAAGAGCCGCTTAGGGGCCCCTATAATTCACCCCTCCACTTT.

V is TRBV12-5 and J is TRBJ2-7, with D perhaps TRBD1 (5 bases). The CDR3 is 22 residues long. Germline V gene sequence: CDR1 LGHNT, CDR2 FRNRAP. Trimming cost V 0 bases and J 4 bases, with 34 bases left between them. CDR3 nucleotides: TGTGCTAGTGGTTTGGTACTAATTTTCCAAGACAGAGAACCCCAGAGAGAATACGAGCAGTACGTC. This codes for CASGLVLIFQDREPQREYEQYV.